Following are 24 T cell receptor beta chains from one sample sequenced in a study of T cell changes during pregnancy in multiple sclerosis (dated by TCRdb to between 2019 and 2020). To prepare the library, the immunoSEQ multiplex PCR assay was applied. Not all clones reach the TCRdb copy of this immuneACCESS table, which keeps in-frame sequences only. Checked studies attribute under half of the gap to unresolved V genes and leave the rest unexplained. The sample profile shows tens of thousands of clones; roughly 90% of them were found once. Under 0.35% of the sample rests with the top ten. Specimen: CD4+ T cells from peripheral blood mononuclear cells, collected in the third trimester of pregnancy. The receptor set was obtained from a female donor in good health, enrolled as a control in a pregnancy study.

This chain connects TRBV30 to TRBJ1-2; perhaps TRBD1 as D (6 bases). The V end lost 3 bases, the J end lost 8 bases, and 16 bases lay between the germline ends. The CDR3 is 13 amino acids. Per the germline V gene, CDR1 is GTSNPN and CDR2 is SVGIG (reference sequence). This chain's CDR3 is CAWRAAGGGGYTF. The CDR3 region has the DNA TGTGCCTGGAGGGCGGCGGGCGGGGGCGGCTACACCTTC.

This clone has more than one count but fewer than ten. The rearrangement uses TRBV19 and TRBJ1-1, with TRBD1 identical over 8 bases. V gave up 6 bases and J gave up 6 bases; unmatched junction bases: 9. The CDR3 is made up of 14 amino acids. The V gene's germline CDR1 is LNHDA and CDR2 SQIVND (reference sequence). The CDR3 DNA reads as TGTGCCAGTAGAACAGGGACAGGTACGTCTGAAGCTTTCTTT. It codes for CASRTGTGTSEAFF.

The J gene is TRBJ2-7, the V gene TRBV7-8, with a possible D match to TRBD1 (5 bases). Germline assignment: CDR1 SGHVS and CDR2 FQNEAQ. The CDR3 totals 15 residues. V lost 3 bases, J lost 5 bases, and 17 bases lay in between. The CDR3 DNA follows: TGTGCCAGCAGCTTCCTTGGGCAGGGCAGAAACGAGCAGTACTTC. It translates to CASSFLGQGRNEQYF.

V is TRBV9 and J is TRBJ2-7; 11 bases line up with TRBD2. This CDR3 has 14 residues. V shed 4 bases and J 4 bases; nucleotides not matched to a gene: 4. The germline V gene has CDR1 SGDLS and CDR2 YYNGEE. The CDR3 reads CASSPTSGTYEQYF. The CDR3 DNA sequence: TGTGCCAGCAGCCCGACTAGCGGGACATACGAGCAGTACTTC.

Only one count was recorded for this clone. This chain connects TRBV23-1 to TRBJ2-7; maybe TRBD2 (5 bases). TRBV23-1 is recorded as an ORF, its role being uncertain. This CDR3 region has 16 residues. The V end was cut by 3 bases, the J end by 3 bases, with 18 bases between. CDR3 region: CASSHPWRRFHYEQYF. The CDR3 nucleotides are TGCGCCAGCAGTCACCCATGGCGGAGGTTCCACTACGAGCAGTACTTC.

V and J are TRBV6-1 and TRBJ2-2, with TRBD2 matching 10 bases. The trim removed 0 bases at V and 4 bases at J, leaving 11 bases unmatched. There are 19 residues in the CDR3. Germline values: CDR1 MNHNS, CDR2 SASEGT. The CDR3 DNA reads TGTGCCAGCAGTGAAGCGCCTAGCGGGGGTCTTATAAGCACCGGGGAGCTGTTTTTT. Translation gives CASSEAPSGGLISTGELFF.

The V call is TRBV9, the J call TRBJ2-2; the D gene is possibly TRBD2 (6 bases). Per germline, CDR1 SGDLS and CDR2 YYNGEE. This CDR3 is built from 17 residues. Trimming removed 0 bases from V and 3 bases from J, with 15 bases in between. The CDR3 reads CASSVDVSRGYTGELFF. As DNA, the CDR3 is TGTGCCAGCAGCGTAGACGTCTCGCGGGGCTACACCGGGGAGCTGTTTTTT.

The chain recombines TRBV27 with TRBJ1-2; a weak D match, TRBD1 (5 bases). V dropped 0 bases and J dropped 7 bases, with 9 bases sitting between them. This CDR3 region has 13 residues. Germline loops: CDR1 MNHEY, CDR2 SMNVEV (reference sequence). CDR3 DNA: TGTGCCAGCAGTTTATCGGGCAGGGTTGGCTACACCTTC. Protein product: CASSLSGRVGYTF.

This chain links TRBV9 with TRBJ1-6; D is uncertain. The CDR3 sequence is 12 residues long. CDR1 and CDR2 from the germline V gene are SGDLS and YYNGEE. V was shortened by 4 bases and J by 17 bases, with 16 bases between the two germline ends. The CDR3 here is CASSNTGREIHF. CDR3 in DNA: TGTGCCAGCAGCAACACCGGGAGAGAGATCCACTTT.

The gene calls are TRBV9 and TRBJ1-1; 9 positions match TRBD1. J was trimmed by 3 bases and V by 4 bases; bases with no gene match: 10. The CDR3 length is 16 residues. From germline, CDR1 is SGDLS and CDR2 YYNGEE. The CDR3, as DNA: TGTGCCAGCAGCCTTAGCCCGACAGGGGGGGACACTGAAGCTTTCTTT. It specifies CASSLSPTGGDTEAFF.

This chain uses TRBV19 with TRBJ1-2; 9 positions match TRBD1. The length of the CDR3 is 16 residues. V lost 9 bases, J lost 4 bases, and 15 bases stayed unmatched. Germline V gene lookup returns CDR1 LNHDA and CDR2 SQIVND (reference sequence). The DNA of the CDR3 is TGTGCCAGCGACACAGGGGGCACCCAAGCTGTCTATGGCTACACCTTC. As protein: CASDTGGTQAVYGYTF.

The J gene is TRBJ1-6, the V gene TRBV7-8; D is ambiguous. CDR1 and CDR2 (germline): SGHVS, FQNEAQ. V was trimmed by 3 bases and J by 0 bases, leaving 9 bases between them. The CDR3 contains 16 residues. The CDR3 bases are TGTGCCAGCAGCTTGAGGCTTAGCTCCTATAATTCACCCCTCCACTTT. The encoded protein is CASSLRLSSYNSPLHF.

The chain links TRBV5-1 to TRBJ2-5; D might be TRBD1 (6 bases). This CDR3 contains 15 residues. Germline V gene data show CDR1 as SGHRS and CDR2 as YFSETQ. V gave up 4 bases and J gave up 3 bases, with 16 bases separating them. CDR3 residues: CASSPGTLDEETQYF. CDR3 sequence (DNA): TGCGCCAGCAGCCCTGGGACACTCGATGAAGAGACCCAGTACTTC.

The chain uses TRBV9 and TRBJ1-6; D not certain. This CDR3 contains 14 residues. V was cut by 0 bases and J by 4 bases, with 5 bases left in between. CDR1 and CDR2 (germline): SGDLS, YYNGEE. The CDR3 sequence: CASSVAVYNSPLHF. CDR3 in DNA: TGTGCCAGCAGCGTAGCGGTGTATAATTCACCCCTCCACTTT.

In DNA form, the CDR3 reads TGCGCCAGCAGCCAAGACAGGGGTGGGTTTAACTATGGCTACACCTTC. Translation: CASSQDRGGFNYGYTF. This chain joins TRBV4-1 and TRBJ1-2, with D perhaps TRBD1 (6 bases). With 0 bases removed from V and 1 base from J, the gap between germline ends came to 12 bases. This CDR3 comprises 16 residues. Germline V gene sequence: CDR1 MGHRA, CDR2 YSYEKL.

DNA for the CDR3: TGCGCCAGCAGCCAGGGGACTAGCGGGGGGGCTGGCGGGGAGCTGTTTTTT. It yields the protein CASSQGTSGGAGGELFF. J is TRBJ2-2 and V is TRBV4-3, with TRBD2 identical over 16 bases. V lost 3 bases, J lost 7 bases, and 5 bases stayed unmatched. There are 17 residues in the CDR3. The germline CDR1 and CDR2 sequences are LGHNA and YSLEER.

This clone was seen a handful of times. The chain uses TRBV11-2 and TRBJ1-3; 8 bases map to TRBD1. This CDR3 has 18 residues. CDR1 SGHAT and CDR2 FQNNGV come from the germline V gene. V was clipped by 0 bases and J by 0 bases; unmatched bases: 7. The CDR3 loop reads CASSLDPRQGSSGNTIYF. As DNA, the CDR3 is TGTGCCAGCAGCTTAGATCCGAGACAGGGGAGCTCTGGAAACACCATATATTTT.

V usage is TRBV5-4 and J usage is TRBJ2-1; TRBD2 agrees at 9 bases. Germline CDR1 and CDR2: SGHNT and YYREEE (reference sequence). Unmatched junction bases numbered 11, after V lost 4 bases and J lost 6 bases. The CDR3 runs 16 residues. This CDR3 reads CASSRRIQAGGNEQFF. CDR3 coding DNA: TGTGCCAGCAGCCGAAGGATTCAAGCGGGGGGCAATGAGCAGTTCTTC.

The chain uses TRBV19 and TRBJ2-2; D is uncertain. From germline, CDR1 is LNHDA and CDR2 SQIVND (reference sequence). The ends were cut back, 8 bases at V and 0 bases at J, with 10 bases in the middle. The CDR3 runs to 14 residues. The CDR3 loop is CASSPQANTGELFF. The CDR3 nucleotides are TGTGCCAGTTCCCCTCAGGCGAACACCGGGGAGCTGTTTTTT.

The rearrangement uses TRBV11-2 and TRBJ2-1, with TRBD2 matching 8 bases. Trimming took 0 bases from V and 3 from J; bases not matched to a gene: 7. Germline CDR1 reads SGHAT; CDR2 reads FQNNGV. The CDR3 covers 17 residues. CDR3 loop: CASSLDLSGGFYNEQFF. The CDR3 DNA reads TGTGCCAGCAGCTTAGATCTAAGCGGGGGCTTCTACAATGAGCAGTTCTTC.

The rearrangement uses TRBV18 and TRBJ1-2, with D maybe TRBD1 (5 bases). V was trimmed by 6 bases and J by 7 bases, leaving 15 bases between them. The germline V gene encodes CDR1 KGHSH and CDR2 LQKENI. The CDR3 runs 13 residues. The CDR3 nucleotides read TGTGCCAGCTCTCTCCAGGGACTTTCTGGCTACACCTTC. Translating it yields CASSLQGLSGYTF.

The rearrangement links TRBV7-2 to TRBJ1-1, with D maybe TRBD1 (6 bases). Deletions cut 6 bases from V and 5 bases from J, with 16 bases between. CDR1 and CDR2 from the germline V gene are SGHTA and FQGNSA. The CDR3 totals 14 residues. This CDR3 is CASRTGSRRTEAFF. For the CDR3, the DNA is TGTGCCAGCAGAACAGGGTCCAGGAGGACTGAAGCTTTCTTT. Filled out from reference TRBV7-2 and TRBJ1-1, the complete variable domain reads GAGVSQSPSNKVTEKGKDVELRCDPISGHTALYWYRQSLGQGLEFLIYFQGNSAPDKSGLPSDRFSAERTGGSVSTLTIQRTQQEDSAVYLCASRTGSRRTEAFFGQGTRLTVV.

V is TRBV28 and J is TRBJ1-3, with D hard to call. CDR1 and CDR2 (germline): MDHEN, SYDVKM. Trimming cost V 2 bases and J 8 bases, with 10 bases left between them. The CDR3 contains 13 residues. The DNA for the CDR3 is TGTGCCAGCAGTTTACCGGTCGGGTACACCATATATTTT. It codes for CASSLPVGYTIYF.

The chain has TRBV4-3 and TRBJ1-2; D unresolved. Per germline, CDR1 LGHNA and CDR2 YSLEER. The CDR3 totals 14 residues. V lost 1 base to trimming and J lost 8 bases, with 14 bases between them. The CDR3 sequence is CASSQAGGLPGYTF. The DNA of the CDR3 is TGCGCCAGCAGCCAAGCTGGAGGATTACCCGGCTACACCTTC.